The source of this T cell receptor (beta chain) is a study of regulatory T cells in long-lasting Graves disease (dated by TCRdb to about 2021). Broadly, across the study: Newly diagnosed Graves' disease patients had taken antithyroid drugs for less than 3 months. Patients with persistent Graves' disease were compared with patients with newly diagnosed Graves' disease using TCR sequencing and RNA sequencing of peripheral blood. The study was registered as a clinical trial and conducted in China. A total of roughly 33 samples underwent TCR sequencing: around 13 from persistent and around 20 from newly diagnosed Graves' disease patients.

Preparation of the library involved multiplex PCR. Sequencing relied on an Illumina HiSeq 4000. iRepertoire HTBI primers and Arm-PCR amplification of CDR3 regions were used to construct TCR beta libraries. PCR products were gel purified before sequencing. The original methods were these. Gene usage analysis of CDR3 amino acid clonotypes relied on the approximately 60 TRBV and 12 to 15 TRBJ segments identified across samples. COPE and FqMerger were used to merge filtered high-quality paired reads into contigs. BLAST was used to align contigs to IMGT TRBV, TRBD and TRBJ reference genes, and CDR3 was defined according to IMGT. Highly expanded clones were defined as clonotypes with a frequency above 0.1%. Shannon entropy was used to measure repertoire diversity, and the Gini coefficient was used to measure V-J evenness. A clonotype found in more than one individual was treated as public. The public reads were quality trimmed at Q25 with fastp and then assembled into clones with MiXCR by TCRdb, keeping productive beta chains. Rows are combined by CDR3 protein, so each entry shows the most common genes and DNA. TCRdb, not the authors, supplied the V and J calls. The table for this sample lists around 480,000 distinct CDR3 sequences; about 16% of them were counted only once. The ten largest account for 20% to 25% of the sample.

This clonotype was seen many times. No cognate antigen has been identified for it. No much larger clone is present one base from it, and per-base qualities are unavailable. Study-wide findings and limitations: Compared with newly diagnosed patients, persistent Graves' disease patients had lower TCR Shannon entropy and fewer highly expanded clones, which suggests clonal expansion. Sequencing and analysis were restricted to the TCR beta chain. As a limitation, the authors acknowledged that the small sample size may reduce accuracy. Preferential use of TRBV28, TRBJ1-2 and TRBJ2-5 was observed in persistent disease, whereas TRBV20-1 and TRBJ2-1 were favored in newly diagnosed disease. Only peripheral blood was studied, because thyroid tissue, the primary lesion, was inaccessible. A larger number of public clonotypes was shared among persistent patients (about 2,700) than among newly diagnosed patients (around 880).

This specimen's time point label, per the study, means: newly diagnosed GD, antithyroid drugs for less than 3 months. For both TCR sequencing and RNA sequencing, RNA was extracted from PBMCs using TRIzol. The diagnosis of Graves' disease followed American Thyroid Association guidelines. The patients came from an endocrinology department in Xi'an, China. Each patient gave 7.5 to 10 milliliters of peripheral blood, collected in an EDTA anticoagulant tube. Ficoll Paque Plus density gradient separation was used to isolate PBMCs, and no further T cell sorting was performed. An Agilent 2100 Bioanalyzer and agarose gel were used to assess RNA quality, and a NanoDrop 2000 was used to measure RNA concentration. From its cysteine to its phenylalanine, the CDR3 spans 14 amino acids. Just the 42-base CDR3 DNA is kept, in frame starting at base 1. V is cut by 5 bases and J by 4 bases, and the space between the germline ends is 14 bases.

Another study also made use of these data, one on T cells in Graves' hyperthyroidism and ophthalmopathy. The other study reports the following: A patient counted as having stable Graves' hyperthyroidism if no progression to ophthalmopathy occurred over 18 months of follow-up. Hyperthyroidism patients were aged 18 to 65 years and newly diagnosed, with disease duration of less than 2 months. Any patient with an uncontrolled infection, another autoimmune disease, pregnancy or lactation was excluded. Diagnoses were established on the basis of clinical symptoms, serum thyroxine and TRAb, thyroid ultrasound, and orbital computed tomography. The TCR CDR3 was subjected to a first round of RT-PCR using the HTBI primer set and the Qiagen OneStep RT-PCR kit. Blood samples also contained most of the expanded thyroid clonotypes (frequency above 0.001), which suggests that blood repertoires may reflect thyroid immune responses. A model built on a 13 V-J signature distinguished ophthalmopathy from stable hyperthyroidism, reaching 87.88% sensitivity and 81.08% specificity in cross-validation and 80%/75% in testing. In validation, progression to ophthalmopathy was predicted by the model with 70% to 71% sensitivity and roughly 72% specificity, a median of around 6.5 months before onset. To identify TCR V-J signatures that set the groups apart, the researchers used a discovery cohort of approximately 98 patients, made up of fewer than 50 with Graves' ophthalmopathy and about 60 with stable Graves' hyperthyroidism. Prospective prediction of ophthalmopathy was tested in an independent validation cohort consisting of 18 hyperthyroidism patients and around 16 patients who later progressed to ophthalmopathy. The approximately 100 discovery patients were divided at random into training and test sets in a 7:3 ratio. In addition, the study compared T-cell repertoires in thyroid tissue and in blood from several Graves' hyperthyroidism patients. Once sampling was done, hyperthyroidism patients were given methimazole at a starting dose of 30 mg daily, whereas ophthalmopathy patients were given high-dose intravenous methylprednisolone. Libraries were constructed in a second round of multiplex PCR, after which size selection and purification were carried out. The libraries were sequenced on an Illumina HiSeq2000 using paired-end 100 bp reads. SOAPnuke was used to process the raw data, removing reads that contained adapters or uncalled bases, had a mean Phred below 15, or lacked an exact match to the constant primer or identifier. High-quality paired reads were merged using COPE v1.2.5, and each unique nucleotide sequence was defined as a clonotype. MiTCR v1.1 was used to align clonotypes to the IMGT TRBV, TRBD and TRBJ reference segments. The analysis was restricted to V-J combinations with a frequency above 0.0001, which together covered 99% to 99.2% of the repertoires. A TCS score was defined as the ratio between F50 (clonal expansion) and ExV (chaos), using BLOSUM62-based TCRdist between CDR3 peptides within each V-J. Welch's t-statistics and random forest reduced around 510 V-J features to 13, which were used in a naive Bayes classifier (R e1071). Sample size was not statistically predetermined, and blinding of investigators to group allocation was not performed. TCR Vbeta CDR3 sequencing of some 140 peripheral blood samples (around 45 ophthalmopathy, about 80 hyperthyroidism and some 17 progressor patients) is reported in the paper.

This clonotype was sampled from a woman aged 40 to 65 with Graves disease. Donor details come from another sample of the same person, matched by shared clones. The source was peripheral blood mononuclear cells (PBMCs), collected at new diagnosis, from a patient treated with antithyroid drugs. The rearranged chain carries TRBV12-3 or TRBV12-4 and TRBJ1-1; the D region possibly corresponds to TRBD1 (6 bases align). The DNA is TGTGCCAGCAGTGTGGCGGGGGGCTTCACTGAAGCTTTCTTT. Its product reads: CASSVAGGFTEAFF.